Presented here are 19 T cell receptor beta chains from one specimen sequenced in a study of post-analysis software for immune sequencing data. Whole-study results and caveats: Relative to controls, patients had about 5 TRBV segments at higher frequency, with TRBV5-6, TRBV5-1 and TRBV20-1 among these.

These receptors lack a known antigen. Unique molecular identifiers were present in the TCR beta cDNA libraries. In TCRdb, the PCR reads were re-called with MiXCR into one record per CDR3 protein. The table lists fewer than 850,000 distinct CDR3 sequences, roughly 30% of them singletons, with around 0.6% in the top ten. The sequenced material came from blood. Receptors originate from a girl aged 10 to 17 with multiple sclerosis.

This clonotype was counted many times. V gene TRBV20-1 combines with J gene TRBJ2-5, with 9 bases that match TRBD2. V dropped 3 bases and J dropped 4; count of bases not matched to a gene: 3. This CDR3 is 13 amino acids long. Germline V gene lookup returns CDR1 DFQATT and CDR2 SNEGSKA (reference sequence). Written as DNA, the CDR3 is TGCAGTGCTAGGGATAGCGGGAGAGAGACCCAGTACTTC. Translation gives CSARDSGRETQYF.

The rearrangement uses TRBV5-1 and TRBJ2-5; D is ambiguous. V was shortened by 0 bases and J by 5 bases, with 14 bases between the two germline ends. Germline V lookup: CDR1 SGHRS, CDR2 YFSETQ. The CDR3 runs to 15 residues. This chain's CDR3 is CASSLGFGVDETQYF. The CDR3 coding sequence is TGCGCCAGCAGCTTGGGATTTGGGGTAGACGAGACCCAGTACTTC.

This clonotype was seen a few times. This chain links TRBV7-2 with TRBJ2-6, with TRBD1 matching over 7 bases. This CDR3 has 18 amino acids. The germline CDR1 and CDR2 sequences are SGHTA and FQGNSA. The trim removed 0 bases at V and 0 bases at J, leaving 5 bases unmatched. DNA of the CDR3: TGTGCCAGCAGCTTAGCTTGGGACAGCTTCTCTGGGGCCAACGTCCTGACTTTC. Amino acid sequence: CASSLAWDSFSGANVLTF. Drawing the rest from reference TRBV7-2 and TRBJ2-6, the complete variable domain is GAGVSQSPSNKVTEKGKDVELRCDPISGHTALYWYRQSLGQGLEFLIYFQGNSAPDKSGLPSDRFSAERTGGSVSTLTIQRTQQEDSAVYLCASSLAWDSFSGANVLTFGAGSRLTVL.

The V call is TRBV20-1, the J call TRBJ2-5; 8 positions match TRBD1. CDR3 length: 13 residues. The junction had 13 bases not matched to a gene; V was cut back by 3 bases and J by 13 bases. CDR1 and CDR2 (germline): DFQATT, SNEGSKA (reference sequence). In DNA, the CDR3 is TGCAGTGCTAGCGGCCAGGGGGCGGGTGAGCGGTACTTC. This gives the protein CSASGQGAGERYF.

This clonotype occurred many times. V usage is TRBV4-3 and J usage is TRBJ2-4; the D is unclear. CDR1 LGHNA and CDR2 YSLEER come from the germline V gene. V dropped 3 bases and J dropped 5 bases, with 8 bases sitting between them. This CDR3 region has 13 residues. The CDR3 loop is CASSQTTQNIQYF. The CDR3 DNA reads TGCGCCAGCAGCCAGACGACCCAAAACATTCAGTACTTC.

This clonotype was recorded a few times. The chain combines TRBV7-2 with TRBJ2-3; no clear D. Germline CDR1 reads SGHTA; CDR2 reads FQGNSA. The V and J ends lost 1 base and 4 bases respectively, with 6 bases between them. This CDR3 contains 13 residues. The CDR3: CASSLDPADTQYF. CDR3 DNA: TGTGCCAGCAGCTTAGACCCGGCAGATACGCAGTATTTT.

CDR3 protein: CASTNPGTGANVLTF. CDR3 nucleotides: TGCGCCAGCACGAACCCAGGGACGGGGGCCAACGTCCTGACTTTC. The gene calls are TRBV5-1 and TRBJ2-6; possibly TRBD1 or TRBD2 for D (5 bases each). The CDR3 runs to 15 residues. Germline V gene lookup returns CDR1 SGHRS and CDR2 YFSETQ. Trimming stripped 6 bases from V and 4 bases from J, with 14 bases between.

A single count supports this clonotype. A much more abundant neighbour one base away suggests this may be a read error. The V and J genes are TRBV7-2 and TRBJ2-1; D not resolved. The length of the CDR3 is 14 residues. Germline CDR1 reads SGHTA; CDR2 reads FQGNSA. The CDR3 nucleotides are TGTGCCAGCAGCTTATACGGTACCTACAATGAGCAGTGCTTC. It translates to CASSLYGTYNEQCF.

This clonotype occurred a few times. This rearrangement joins TRBV6-2 or TRBV6-3 to TRBJ2-7, with D possibly matching TRBD1 (6 bases). The ends were cut back, 0 bases at V and 6 bases at J, with 18 bases in the middle. CDR3 length equals 16 residues. Per the germline V gene, CDR1 is MNHEY and CDR2 is SVGEGT. Here the CDR3 reads CASSYSAGARGGEQYF. The CDR3 DNA is TGTGCCAGCAGTTACTCCGCGGGCGCCCGAGGGGGCGAGCAGTACTTC.

The rearrangement joins TRBV28 to TRBJ2-1; D not certain. CDR1 and CDR2 (germline): MDHEN, SYDVKM. The CDR3 length is 13 residues. Trimming took off 3 bases at V and 7 bases at J, with 10 bases between the two ends. CDR3 region: CASSLHAMNEQFF. As DNA, the CDR3 is TGTGCCAGCAGTTTGCACGCAATGAATGAGCAGTTCTTC.

A few counts support this clonotype. This CDR3 reads CASSQAPGASDTQYF. CDR3 DNA: TGCGCCAGCAGCCAAGCCCCGGGGGCATCAGATACGCAGTATTTT. This sequence joins TRBV4-3 and TRBJ2-3; D possibly matches TRBD1 or TRBD2 (6 bases each). The ends were cut back, 1 base at V and 4 bases at J, with 12 bases in the middle. The CDR3 is 15 amino acids. From germline, CDR1 is LGHNA and CDR2 YSLEER.

The V call is TRBV6-6, the J call TRBJ1-6; possibly TRBD1 for D (6 bases). The CDR3 is 16 amino acids. The V end lost 6 bases, the J end lost 2 bases, and 14 bases lay between the germline ends. Germline lookup yields CDR1 MNHNY and CDR2 SVGAGI (reference sequence). The CDR3 region is CASRRGGPTYNSPLHF. Written as DNA, the CDR3 is TGTGCCAGCAGGCGTGGGGGGCCTACCTATAATTCACCCCTCCACTTT.

The chain uses TRBV9 and TRBJ2-1; TRBD2 is a possible D gene (5 bases). The CDR3 is 15 amino acids. Germline V gene sequence: CDR1 SGDLS, CDR2 YYNGEE. V dropped 3 bases and J dropped 4 bases, with 14 bases sitting between them. The chain's CDR3 is CASSGWTGVYNEQFF. CDR3 bases: TGTGCCAGCAGCGGGTGGACTGGGGTTTACAATGAGCAGTTCTTC.

The rearrangement joins TRBV20-1 to TRBJ2-3; either TRBD1 or TRBD2 may supply D (5 bases each). This CDR3 region has 16 residues. Trimming removed 3 bases at V and 2 bases at J, with 18 bases between. CDR1 is DFQATT and CDR2 is SNEGSKA in the germline V gene (reference sequence). CDR3 in amino acids: CSASRATRGATDTQYF. The CDR3 DNA is TGCAGTGCTAGCCGCGCAACGAGGGGCGCCACAGATACGCAGTATTTT.

The J gene is TRBJ2-3, the V gene TRBV20-1, with 8 bases identical to TRBD2. CDR3 size: 17 residues. The V segment lost 0 bases and the J segment 1 base; nucleotides outside the gene matches: 9. Germline V gene lookup returns CDR1 DFQATT and CDR2 SNEGSKA (reference sequence). CDR3 region: CSARDVQAGDRTDTQYF. DNA for the CDR3: TGCAGTGCTAGAGATGTCCAAGCGGGGGATCGCACAGATACGCAGTATTTT.

The DNA for the CDR3 is TGTGCCAGCAGCTTATTCAACCTTCAAGAGACCCAGTACTTC. It encodes CASSLFNLQETQYF. The V call is TRBV7-2, the J call TRBJ2-5; D unresolved. The CDR3 is 14 residues long. Trimming took 2 bases from V and 2 from J, leaving 9 bases between them. The V gene's germline CDR1 is SGHTA and CDR2 FQGNSA. The variable domain in full, with the rest retrieved from reference TRBV7-2 and TRBJ2-5, is GAGVSQSPSNKVTEKGKDVELRCDPISGHTALYWYRQSLGQGLEFLIYFQGNSAPDKSGLPSDRFSAERTGGSVSTLTIQRTQQEDSAVYLCASSLFNLQETQYFGPGTRLLVL.

The chain links TRBV7-2 to TRBJ2-5; 8 nucleotides match TRBD2. Per the germline V gene, CDR1 is SGHTA and CDR2 is FQGNSA. Trimming removed 2 bases from V and 5 bases from J; junction bases left unmatched: 7. The CDR3 runs to 15 residues. The CDR3 DNA is TGTGCCAGCAGCTTAAGGGGCGGGGGGAGGGAGACCCAGTACTTC. Amino acids: CASSLRGGGRETQYF.

The rearrangement links TRBV20-1 to TRBJ2-3; 7 bases are a match to TRBD2. There are 16 residues in the CDR3. Trimming took 3 bases from V and 3 from J; bases not matched to a gene: 12. Per germline, CDR1 DFQATT and CDR2 SNEGSKA (reference sequence). The CDR3 nucleotides read TGCAGTGCTAGGCCCCCGGGAAGCGGGGTGACAGATACGCAGTATTTT. Amino acids: CSARPPGSGVTDTQYF.

This clonotype appeared a few times. The chain links TRBV7-2 to TRBJ2-3; 8 positions agree with TRBD1. The germline CDR1 and CDR2 sequences are SGHTA and FQGNSA. The CDR3 has 15 amino acids. V lost 4 bases and J lost 1; bases outside the gene matches: 4. CDR3 in DNA: TGTGCCAGCAGCTCAGGGGGCTCGGGCACAGATACGCAGTATTTT. Protein sequence: CASSSGGSGTDTQYF. The full variable domain, in which reference TRBV7-2 and TRBJ2-3 provide the parts outside the CDR3, is GAGVSQSPSNKVTEKGKDVELRCDPISGHTALYWYRQSLGQGLEFLIYFQGNSAPDKSGLPSDRFSAERTGGSVSTLTIQRTQQEDSAVYLCASSSGGSGTDTQYFGPGTRLTVL.